The 6 T cell receptor beta chains below were found in one sample sequenced in a study of CD4 and CD8 cells across lung adenocarcinoma regions. TCRdb ran MiXCR on the PCR reads and lists one entry per CDR3 protein. This table has 10,000 to 15,000 distinct CDR3 sequences, approximately 57% appearing once. Sample: CD8+ T cells from the center of a lung tumor. These receptors came from a female donor with lung adenocarcinoma. The CD4 and CD8 labels of this study may be unreliable.

For this clonotype: A junction end diverges from the germline sequence, so it may reflect a read error. This sequence joins TRBV6-1 and TRBJ1-5; unclear D gene. The germline gives CDR1 MNHNS, CDR2 SASEGT. The CDR3 covers 14 residues. The DNA of the CDR3 is TGTGCCAGCAGGGAGGACGGTCCTAATCAGCCCCACCACTTT. The encoded protein is CASREDGPNQPHHF.

A single count supports this clonotype. V usage is TRBV7-2 and J usage is TRBJ2-5, with 8 nucleotides matching TRBD1. CDR3 length: 14 residues. Germline CDR1 and CDR2: SGHTA and FQGNSA. Trimming cost V 4 bases and J 11 bases; bases outside gene matches: 12. The CDR3 DNA reads as TGTGCCAGCAGCTCCGGGACAGGTCCAGACACGCAGTACTTC. Amino acid sequence: CASSSGTGPDTQYF.

This clonotype has ten or more counts. This chain connects TRBV10-3 to TRBJ1-2, with 9 bases that match TRBD1. Germline CDR1 is ENHRY and CDR2 is SYGVKD. This CDR3 contains 14 residues. J gave up 6 bases and V 3 bases, and 5 bases lay outside the gene matches. The CDR3 loop is CAISDPDRGDGYTF. CDR3 sequence (DNA): TGTGCCATCAGTGACCCCGACAGGGGGGATGGCTACACCTTC.

This chain connects TRBV5-1 to TRBJ2-1, with D perhaps assigned TRBD1 or TRBD2 (5 bases each). Trimming took 1 base from V and 10 from J, leaving 15 bases between them. Germline V lookup: CDR1 SGHRS, CDR2 YFSETQ. The CDR3 has 14 amino acids. CDR3 residues: CASSLHEGLGEQFF. The CDR3 DNA reads as TGCGCCAGCAGCTTGCACGAGGGGTTAGGGGAGCAGTTCTTC.

In this sample, this clonotype turned up once. The V and J genes are TRBV4-1 and TRBJ2-3; D tentatively reads TRBD1 or TRBD2 (6 bases each). The DNA end is more similar to TRBJ2-5, so the J call may be wrong. Germline assignment: CDR1 MGHRA and CDR2 YSYEKL. This CDR3 comprises 18 residues. The chain's CDR3 is CASSRAGVGGGSTETQYF. The DNA of the CDR3 is TGCGCCAGCAGCCGAGCGGGCGTCGGGGGCGGTAGCACAGAGACCCAGTACTTC.

This clonotype rates as medium-sized (0.01 to 0.1%). The chain combines TRBV6-1 with TRBJ2-1; 8 bases fit TRBD2. Germline V gene data show CDR1 as MNHNS and CDR2 as SASEGT. V gave up 5 bases and J gave up 7 bases; unmatched junction bases: 7. This CDR3 comprises 14 residues. CDR3 region: CASSQRGGWNEQFF. The CDR3 coding sequence is TGTGCCAGCAGTCAACGGGGGGGCTGGAATGAGCAGTTCTTC.